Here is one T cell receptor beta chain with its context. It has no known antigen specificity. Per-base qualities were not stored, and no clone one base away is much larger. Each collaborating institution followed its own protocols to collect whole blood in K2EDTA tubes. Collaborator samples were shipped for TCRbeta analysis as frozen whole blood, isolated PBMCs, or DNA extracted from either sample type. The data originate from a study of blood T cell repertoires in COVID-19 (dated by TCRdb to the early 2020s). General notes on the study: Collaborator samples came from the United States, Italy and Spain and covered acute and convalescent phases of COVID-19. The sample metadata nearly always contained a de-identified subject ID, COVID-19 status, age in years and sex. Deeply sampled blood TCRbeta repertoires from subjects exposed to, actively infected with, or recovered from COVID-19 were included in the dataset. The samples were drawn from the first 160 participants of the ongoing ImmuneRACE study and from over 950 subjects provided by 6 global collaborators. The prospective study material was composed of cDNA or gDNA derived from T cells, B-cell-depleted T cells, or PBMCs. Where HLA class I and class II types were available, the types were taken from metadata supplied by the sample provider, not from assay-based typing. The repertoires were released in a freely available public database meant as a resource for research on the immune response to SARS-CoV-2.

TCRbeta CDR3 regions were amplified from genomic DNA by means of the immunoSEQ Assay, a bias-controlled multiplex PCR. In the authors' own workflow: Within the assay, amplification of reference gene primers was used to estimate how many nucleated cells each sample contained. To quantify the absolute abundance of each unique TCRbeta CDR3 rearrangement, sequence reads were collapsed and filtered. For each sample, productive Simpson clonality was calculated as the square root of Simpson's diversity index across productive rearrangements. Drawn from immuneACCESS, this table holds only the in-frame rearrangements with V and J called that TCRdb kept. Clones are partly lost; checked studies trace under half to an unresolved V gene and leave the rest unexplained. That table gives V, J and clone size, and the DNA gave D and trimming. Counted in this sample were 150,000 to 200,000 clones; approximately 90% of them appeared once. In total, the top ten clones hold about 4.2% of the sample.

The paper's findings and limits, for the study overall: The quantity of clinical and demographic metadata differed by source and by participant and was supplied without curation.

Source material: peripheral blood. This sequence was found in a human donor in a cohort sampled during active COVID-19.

The DNA sequence follows: TGTGCCAGCAGCTTGCCAAAGAACACTGAAGCTTTCTTT. Its protein product is CASSLPKNTEAFF. The V and J segments used are TRBV5-4 and TRBJ1-1; the D gene lacks a confident call. The germline V gene (reference sequence) gives CDR1 as SGHNT and CDR2 as YYREEE. V is pared back by 1 base and J by 1 base, with 5 bases lying between the germline termini. From its cysteine to its phenylalanine, the CDR3 spans 13 amino acids. The only DNA kept is the CDR3, 39 bases in frame from the first base.